This T cell receptor (beta chain) was identified in a study of T cells in Graves' hyperthyroidism and ophthalmopathy. The investigators amplified TCR beta CDR3 regions from RNA transcripts. Carried out on the TCR CDR3, a first-round RT-PCR used the HTBI primer set. A single record per CDR3 protein comes from TCRdb applying MiXCR to the multiplex PCR reads. Among some 570,000 distinct CDR3 sequences listed, approximately 14% were seen once. The V and J ends lost 5 bases and 4 bases respectively, with 15 bases between them. This CDR3 spans 14 amino acids. Germline values: CDR1 SGHAT, CDR2 FQNNGV. Many counts were recorded for this clonotype.

Input material: blood. V is TRBV11-2 and J is TRBJ2-7; the D gene is possibly TRBD2 (5 bases). This clonotype originated in a woman aged 18-30 years with Graves' ophthalmopathy. CDR3 in DNA: TGTGCCAGCAGCCTTATGGTATCGGGGTACGAGCAGTACTTC. Translating it yields CASSLMVSGYEQYF.